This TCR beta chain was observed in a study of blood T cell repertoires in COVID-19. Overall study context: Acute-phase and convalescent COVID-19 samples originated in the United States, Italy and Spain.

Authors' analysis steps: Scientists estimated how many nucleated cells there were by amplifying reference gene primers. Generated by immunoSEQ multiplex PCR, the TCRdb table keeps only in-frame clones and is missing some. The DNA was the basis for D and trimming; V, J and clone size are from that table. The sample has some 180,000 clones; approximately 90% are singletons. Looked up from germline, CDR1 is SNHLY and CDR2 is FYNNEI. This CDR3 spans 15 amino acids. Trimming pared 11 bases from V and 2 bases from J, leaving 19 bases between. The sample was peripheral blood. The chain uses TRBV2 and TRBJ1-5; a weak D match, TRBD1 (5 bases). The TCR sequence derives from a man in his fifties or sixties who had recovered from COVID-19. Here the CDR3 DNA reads TGTGCCTCTCAAAAGGGGCGGGATCGCAATCAGCCCCAGCATTTT. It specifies CASQKGRDRNQPQHF.